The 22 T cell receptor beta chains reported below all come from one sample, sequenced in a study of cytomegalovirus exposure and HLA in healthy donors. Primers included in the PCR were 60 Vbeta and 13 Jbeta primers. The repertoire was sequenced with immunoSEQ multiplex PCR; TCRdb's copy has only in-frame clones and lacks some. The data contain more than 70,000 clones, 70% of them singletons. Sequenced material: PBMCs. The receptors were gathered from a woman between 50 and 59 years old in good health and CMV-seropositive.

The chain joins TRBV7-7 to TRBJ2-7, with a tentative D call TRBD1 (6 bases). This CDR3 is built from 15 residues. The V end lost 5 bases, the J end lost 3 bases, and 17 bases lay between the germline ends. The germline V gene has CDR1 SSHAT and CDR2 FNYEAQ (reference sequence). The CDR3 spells CASSPTGPSYYEQYF. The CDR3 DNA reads TGTGCCAGCAGCCCAACAGGGCCCTCGTACTACGAGCAGTACTTC. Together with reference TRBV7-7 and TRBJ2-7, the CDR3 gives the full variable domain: GAGVSQSPRYKVTKRGQDVTLRCDPISSHATLYWYQQALGQGPEFLTYFNYEAQPDKSGLPSDRFSAERPEGSISTLTIQRTEQRDSAMYRCASSPTGPSYYEQYFGPGTRLTVT.

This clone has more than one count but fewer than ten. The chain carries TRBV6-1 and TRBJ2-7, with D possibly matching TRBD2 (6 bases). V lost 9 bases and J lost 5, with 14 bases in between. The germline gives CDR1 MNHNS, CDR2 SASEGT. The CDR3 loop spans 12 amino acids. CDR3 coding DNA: TGTGCCAGTAACCTTTGGAGGGACGAGCAGTACTTC. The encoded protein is CASNLWRDEQYF.

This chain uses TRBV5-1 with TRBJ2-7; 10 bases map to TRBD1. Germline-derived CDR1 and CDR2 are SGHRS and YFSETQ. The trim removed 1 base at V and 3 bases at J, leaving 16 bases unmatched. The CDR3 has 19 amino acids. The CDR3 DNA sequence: TGCGCCAGCAGCTTGACCAGGCTTGGGACAGGGGATCTACACTACGAGCAGTACTTC. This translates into CASSLTRLGTGDLHYEQYF.

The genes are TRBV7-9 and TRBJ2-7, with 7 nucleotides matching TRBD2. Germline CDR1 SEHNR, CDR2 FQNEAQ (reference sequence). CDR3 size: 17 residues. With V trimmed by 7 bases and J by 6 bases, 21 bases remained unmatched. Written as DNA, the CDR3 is TGTGCCAGCAACCCAGCGGGAAGACACCCCCTGCTTTGCGAGCAGTACTTC. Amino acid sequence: CASNPAGRHPLLCEQYF.

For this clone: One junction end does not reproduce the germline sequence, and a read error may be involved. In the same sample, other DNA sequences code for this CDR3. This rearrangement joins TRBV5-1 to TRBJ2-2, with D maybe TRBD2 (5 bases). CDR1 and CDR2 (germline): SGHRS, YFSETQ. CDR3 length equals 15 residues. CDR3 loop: CASSLSTERTGELFF. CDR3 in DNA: TGCGCCAGCAGCTTGAGTACAGAGCGGACCGGGGAACTGTTTTTT.

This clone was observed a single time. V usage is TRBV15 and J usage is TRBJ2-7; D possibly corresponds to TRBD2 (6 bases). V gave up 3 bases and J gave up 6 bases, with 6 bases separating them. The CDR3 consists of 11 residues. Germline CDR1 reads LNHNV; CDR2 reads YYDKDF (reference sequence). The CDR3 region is CATSREGEQYF. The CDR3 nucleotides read TGTGCCACCAGCAGGGAGGGCGAGCAGTACTTC.

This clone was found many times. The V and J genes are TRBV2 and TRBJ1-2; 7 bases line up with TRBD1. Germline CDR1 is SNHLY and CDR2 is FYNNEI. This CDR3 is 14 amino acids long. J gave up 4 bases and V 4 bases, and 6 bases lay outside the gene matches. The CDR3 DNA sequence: TGTGCCAGCAGTGGGCCGGGACAGCTCTATGGCTACACCTTC. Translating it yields CASSGPGQLYGYTF.

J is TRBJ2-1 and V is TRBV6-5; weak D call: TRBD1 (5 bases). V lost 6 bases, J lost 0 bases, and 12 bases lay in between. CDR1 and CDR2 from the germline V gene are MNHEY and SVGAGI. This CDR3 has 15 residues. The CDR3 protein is CASRRSQGSYNEQFF. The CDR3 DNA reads TGTGCCAGCAGGCGAAGTCAGGGCTCCTACAATGAGCAGTTCTTC.

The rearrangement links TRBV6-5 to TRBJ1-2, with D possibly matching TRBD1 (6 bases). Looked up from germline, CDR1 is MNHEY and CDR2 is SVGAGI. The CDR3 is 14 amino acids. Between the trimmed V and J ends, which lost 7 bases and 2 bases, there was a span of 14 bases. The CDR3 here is CASKISGVNYGYTF. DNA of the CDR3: TGTGCCAGCAAGATTTCAGGGGTAAACTATGGCTACACCTTC.

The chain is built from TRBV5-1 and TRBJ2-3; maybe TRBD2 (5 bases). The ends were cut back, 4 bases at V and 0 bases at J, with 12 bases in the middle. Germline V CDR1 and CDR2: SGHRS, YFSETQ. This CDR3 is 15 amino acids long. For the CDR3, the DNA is TGCGCCAGCAGCACTGGCGGGTCGAGCACAGATACGCAGTATTTT. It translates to CASSTGGSSTDTQYF.

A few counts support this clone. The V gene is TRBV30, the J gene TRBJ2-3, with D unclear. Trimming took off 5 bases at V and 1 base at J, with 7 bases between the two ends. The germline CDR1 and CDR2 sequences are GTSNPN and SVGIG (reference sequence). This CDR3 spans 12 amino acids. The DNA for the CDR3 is TGTGCCTGGGGGCCCGGCACAGATACGCAGTATTTT. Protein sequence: CAWGPGTDTQYF.

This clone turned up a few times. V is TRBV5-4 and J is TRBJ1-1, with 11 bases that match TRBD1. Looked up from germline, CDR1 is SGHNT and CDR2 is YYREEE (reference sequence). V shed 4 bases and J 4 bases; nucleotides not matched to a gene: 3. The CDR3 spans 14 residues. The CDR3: CASSPGQGVTEAFF. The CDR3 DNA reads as TGTGCCAGCAGCCCGGGACAGGGGGTCACTGAAGCTTTCTTT.

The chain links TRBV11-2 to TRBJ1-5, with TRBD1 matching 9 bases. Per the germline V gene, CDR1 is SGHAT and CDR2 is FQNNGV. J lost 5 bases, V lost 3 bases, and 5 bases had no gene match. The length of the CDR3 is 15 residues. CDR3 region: CASSFGTGSDQPQHF. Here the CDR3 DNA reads TGTGCCAGCAGCTTTGGGACAGGGAGTGATCAGCCCCAGCATTTT.

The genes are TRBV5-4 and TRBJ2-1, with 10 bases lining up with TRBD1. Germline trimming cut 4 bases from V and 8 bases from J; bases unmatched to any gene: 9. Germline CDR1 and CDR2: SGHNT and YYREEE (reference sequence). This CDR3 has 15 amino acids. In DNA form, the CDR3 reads TGTGCCAGCAGCCTGACAGGGGGCGCCATGGATGAGCAGTTCTTC. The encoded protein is CASSLTGGAMDEQFF. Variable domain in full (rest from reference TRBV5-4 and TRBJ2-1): ETGVTQSPTHLIKTRGQQVTLRCSSQSGHNTVSWYQQALGQGPQFIFQYYREEENGRGNFPPRFSGLQFPNYSSELNVNALELDDSALYLCASSLTGGAMDEQFFGPGTRLTVL.

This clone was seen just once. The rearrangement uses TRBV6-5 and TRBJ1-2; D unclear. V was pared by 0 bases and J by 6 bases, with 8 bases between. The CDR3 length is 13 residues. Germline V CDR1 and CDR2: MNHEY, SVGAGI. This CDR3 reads CASSYSVFDGYTF. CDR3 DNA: TGTGCCAGCAGTTACTCCGTCTTCGATGGCTACACCTTC.

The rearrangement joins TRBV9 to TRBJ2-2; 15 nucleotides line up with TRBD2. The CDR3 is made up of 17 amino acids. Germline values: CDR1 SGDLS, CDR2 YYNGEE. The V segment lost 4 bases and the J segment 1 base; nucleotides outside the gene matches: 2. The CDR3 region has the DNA TGTGCCAGCAGCCTGGGACTAGCGGGGGGGAACACCGGGGAGCTGTTTTTT. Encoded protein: CASSLGLAGGNTGELFF. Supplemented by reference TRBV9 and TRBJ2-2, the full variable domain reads DSGVTQTPKHLITATGQRVTLRCSPRSGDLSVYWYQQSLDQGLQFLIQYYNGEERAKGNILERFSAQQFPDLHSELNLSSLELGDSALYFCASSLGLAGGNTGELFFGEGSRLTVL.

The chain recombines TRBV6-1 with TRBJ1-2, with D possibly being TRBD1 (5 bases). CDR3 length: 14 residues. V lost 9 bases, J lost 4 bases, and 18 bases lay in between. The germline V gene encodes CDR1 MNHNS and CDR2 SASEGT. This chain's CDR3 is CASTYRIKFYGYTF. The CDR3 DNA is TGTGCCAGTACATACAGGATCAAATTCTATGGCTACACCTTC.

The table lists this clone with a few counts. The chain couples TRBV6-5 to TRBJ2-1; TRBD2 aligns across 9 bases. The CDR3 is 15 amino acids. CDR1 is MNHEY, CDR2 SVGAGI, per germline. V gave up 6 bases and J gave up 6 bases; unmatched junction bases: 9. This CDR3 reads CASSPLSGRGNEQFF. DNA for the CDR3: TGTGCCAGCAGCCCTCTTAGCGGGAGAGGCAATGAGCAGTTCTTC.

The CDR3 DNA is TGTGCCAGCAGCCAAAGGACAGGGCTCACAGATACGCAGTATTTT. This translates into CASSQRTGLTDTQYF. This sequence joins TRBV6-5 and TRBJ2-3; TRBD1 agrees at 8 bases. The CDR3 is 15 residues long. Germline trimming cut 6 bases from V and 2 bases from J; bases unmatched to any gene: 7. In germline, CDR1 is MNHEY, CDR2 SVGAGI.

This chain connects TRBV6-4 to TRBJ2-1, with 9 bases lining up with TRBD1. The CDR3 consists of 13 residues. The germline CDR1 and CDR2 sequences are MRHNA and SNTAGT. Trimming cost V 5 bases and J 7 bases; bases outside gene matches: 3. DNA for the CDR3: TGTGCCAGCAGTTCTGGACAGGGGAATGAGCAGTTCTTC. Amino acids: CASSSGQGNEQFF.

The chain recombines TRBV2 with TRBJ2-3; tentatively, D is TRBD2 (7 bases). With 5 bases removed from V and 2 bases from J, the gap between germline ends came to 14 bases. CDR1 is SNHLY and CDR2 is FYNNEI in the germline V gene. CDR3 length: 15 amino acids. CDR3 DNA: TGTGCCAGCAGTCCGACGGGGGGCGACACAGATACGCAGTATTTT. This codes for CASSPTGGDTDTQYF.

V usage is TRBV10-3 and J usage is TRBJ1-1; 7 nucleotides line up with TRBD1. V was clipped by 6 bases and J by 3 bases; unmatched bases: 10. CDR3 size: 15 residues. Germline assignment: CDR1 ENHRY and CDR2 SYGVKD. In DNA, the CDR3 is TGTGCCATCAGGACCGGGACAGTTGGGGACACTGAAGCTTTCTTT. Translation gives CAIRTGTVGDTEAFF.